The rows below give T cell receptor beta chains drawn from one sample of a study of blood T cells in healthy people across ages. TCRdb passed the 5' RACE reads through MiXCR, listing each CDR3 protein once. Of around 2 million distinct CDR3 sequences in the sample, about 39% are singletons; the top ten hold 23%. The source material was blood. These receptors were obtained from a human donor in good health. Both conserved end residues are part of each CDR3. D genes are given only for firm matches. Rows give clone size only sometimes, using once, few, many, or a class for an expanded clone.

j_call: TRBJ2-3
v_call: TRBV7-2
clone_size: .
d_call: TRBD1
cdr3_nt: TGTGCCAGCAGCTCTGACAGGGGGCGGAGCGCAGATACGCAGTATTTT
cdr3_aa: CASSSDRGRSADTQYF

j_call: TRBJ1-2
v_call: TRBV24-1
clone_size: .
d_call: .
cdr3_nt: TGTGCCACCAGTCATGGGGACGGTGGCTACACCTTC
cdr3_aa: CATSHGDGGYTF

j_call: TRBJ2-1
v_call: TRBV12-5
clone_size: few
d_call: TRBD2
cdr3_nt: TGTGCTAGTGGACCAGGCCGCGGGGGATACAATGAGCAGTTCTTC
cdr3_aa: CASGPGRGGYNEQFF

j_call: TRBJ1-2
v_call: TRBV7-2
clone_size: .
d_call: .
cdr3_nt: TGTGCCAGCAGTTCCCGAACCCGGGACTTCGGTGGCTACACCTTC
cdr3_aa: CASSSRTRDFGGYTF

j_call: TRBJ1-1
v_call: TRBV9
clone_size: .
d_call: .
cdr3_nt: TGTGCCAGCAGCGTAGACACGGCCGCTGAAGCTTTCTTT
cdr3_aa: CASSVDTAAEAFF

j_call: TRBJ1-4
v_call: TRBV27
clone_size: few
d_call: .
cdr3_nt: TGTGCCAGCAGTTTGATAGGAGCAACTAATGAAAAACTGTTTTTT
cdr3_aa: CASSLIGATNEKLFF

j_call: TRBJ2-1
v_call: TRBV4-1
clone_size: few
d_call: TRBD1
cdr3_nt: TGCGCCAGCACGGCGACAGGGGGATACAATGAGCAGTTCTTC
cdr3_aa: CASTATGGYNEQFF

j_call: TRBJ1-1
v_call: TRBV9
clone_size: .
d_call: TRBD1
cdr3_nt: TGTGCCAGCAGCACAGGGGTTCGGAACACTGAAGCTTTCTTT
cdr3_aa: CASSTGVRNTEAFF

j_call: TRBJ2-1
v_call: TRBV20-1
clone_size: .
d_call: TRBD1
cdr3_nt: TGCAGTGCGCTCGGGACAGGGGCCAATGAGCAGTTCTTC
cdr3_aa: CSALGTGANEQFF

j_call: TRBJ2-1
v_call: TRBV7-2
clone_size: .
d_call: .
cdr3_nt: TGTGCCAGCAGCTCCAGGGGCCTAACGGATGAGCAGTTCTTC
cdr3_aa: CASSSRGLTDEQFF

j_call: TRBJ1-1
v_call: TRBV7-3
clone_size: .
d_call: .
cdr3_nt: TGTGCCAGCAGTTTATCCTCGTCAAACACTGAAGCTTTCTTT
cdr3_aa: CASSLSSSNTEAFF

j_call: TRBJ1-2
v_call: TRBV20-1
clone_size: few
d_call: .
cdr3_nt: TGCAGTGCTAGAATGAAGGGGCAGCATGGCTACACCTTC
cdr3_aa: CSARMKGQHGYTF

j_call: TRBJ1-5
v_call: TRBV20-1
clone_size: .
d_call: .
cdr3_nt: TGCAGTGCTAGAGAAAATTTAGATCAGCCCCAGCATTTT
cdr3_aa: CSARENLDQPQHF

j_call: TRBJ1-1
v_call: TRBV7-6
clone_size: .
d_call: TRBD1
cdr3_nt: TGTGCCAGCAGCTCTACAGGGGGCACAGGGAACACTGAAGCTTTCTTT
cdr3_aa: CASSSTGGTGNTEAFF

j_call: TRBJ1-2
v_call: TRBV4-3
clone_size: few
d_call: .
cdr3_nt: TGCGCCAGCAGCCAAGAAGCAGGACCAATCTATGGCTACACCTTC
cdr3_aa: CASSQEAGPIYGYTF

j_call: TRBJ2-1
v_call: TRBV12-3/TRBV12-4
clone_size: few
d_call: TRBD2
cdr3_nt: TGTGCCAGCAGTTTCGGAGCTAGCGGGGCCTTTGGGGATGAGCAGTTCTTC
cdr3_aa: CASSFGASGAFGDEQFF

j_call: TRBJ2-5
v_call: TRBV15
clone_size: .
d_call: TRBD2
cdr3_nt: TGTGCCACCAGCAGAGGTCTAGCGGGGGTCCAAGAGACCCAGTACTTC
cdr3_aa: CATSRGLAGVQETQYF

j_call: TRBJ2-3
v_call: TRBV20-1
clone_size: .
d_call: TRBD2
cdr3_nt: TGCAGTGCCCCAAGGTTGAGCGGGGGGGTTCGAGATACGCAGTATTTT
cdr3_aa: CSAPRLSGGVRDTQYF

j_call: TRBJ1-5
v_call: TRBV20-1
clone_size: .
d_call: .
cdr3_nt: TGCAGTGCTCAAAGGACGCCCACTAGCAATCAGCCCCAGCATTTT
cdr3_aa: CSAQRTPTSNQPQHF

j_call: TRBJ2-1
v_call: TRBV12-3/TRBV12-4
clone_size: .
d_call: .
cdr3_nt: TGTGCCAGCGCTTGGCGCCGGTCGTGGAATGAGCAGTTCTTC
cdr3_aa: CASAWRRSWNEQFF

j_call: TRBJ1-2
v_call: TRBV28
clone_size: few
d_call: .
cdr3_nt: TGTGCCAGCAGTTGGGGCGGGCTCGACTCTAACTATGGCTACACCTTC
cdr3_aa: CASSWGGLDSNYGYTF

j_call: TRBJ1-2
v_call: TRBV20-1
clone_size: .
d_call: .
cdr3_nt: TGCAGTGCTAGAGACGGGACCCTGGATGGCTACACCTTC
cdr3_aa: CSARDGTLDGYTF

j_call: TRBJ2-1
v_call: TRBV12-3/TRBV12-4
clone_size: few
d_call: TRBD2
cdr3_nt: TGTGCCAGCAGTTTAGGGTCTAGCGGGGTTTCTTACAATGAGCAGTTCTTC
cdr3_aa: CASSLGSSGVSYNEQFF

j_call: TRBJ1-1
v_call: TRBV19
clone_size: few
d_call: TRBD1
cdr3_nt: TGTGCCAGTAGTATGTCCGACAGGGGCCATAACACTGAAGCTTTCTTT
cdr3_aa: CASSMSDRGHNTEAFF

j_call: TRBJ1-2
v_call: TRBV3-1
clone_size: few
d_call: .
cdr3_nt: TGTGCCAGCAGCCAGGGGGCGGTGAGGACCCTTTATGGCTACACCTTC
cdr3_aa: CASSQGAVRTLYGYTF

j_call: TRBJ1-6
v_call: TRBV12-3/TRBV12-4
clone_size: .
d_call: .
cdr3_nt: TGTGCCAGCAGTTTTTATAGGGAACATTCACCCCTCCACTTT
cdr3_aa: CASSFYREHSPLHF

j_call: TRBJ2-1
v_call: TRBV20-1
clone_size: .
d_call: TRBD2
cdr3_nt: TGCAGTGCTCGGACTAGCGGGGTATCAGATCCGTTTGATGAGCAGTTCTTC
cdr3_aa: CSARTSGVSDPFDEQFF

j_call: TRBJ1-5
v_call: TRBV4-3
clone_size: few
d_call: .
cdr3_nt: TGCGCCAGCAGCCAAGATAAGTGGCAGCCCCAGCATTTT
cdr3_aa: CASSQDKWQPQHF

j_call: TRBJ2-3
v_call: TRBV29-1
clone_size: few
d_call: TRBD2
cdr3_nt: TGCAGCGTTGAGGTAGCGGGGGACCTCACAGATACGCAGTATTTT
cdr3_aa: CSVEVAGDLTDTQYF

j_call: TRBJ2-7
v_call: TRBV28
clone_size: .
d_call: TRBD2
cdr3_nt: TGTGCCAGCAGTCAAGACATAGCGGGAAAATACGAGCAGTACTTC
cdr3_aa: CASSQDIAGKYEQYF

j_call: TRBJ2-1
v_call: TRBV7-9
clone_size: .
d_call: .
cdr3_nt: TGTGCCAGCAGCTTAGTCGGGGTCACCTACAATGAGCAGTTCTTC
cdr3_aa: CASSLVGVTYNEQFF

j_call: TRBJ2-7
v_call: TRBV6-6
clone_size: .
d_call: TRBD1
cdr3_nt: TGTGCCAGCAGCGGGGGGTCCACAGGGGGCGCCTACGAGCAGTACTTC
cdr3_aa: CASSGGSTGGAYEQYF

j_call: TRBJ2-1
v_call: TRBV7-2
clone_size: few
d_call: TRBD2
cdr3_nt: TGTGCCAGCAGTCTGACTAGCGCGGATAGGAATGAGCAGTTCTTC
cdr3_aa: CASSLTSADRNEQFF

j_call: TRBJ1-1
v_call: TRBV4-2
clone_size: .
d_call: .
cdr3_nt: TGTGCCAGCAGCCAAGTCCCCGGAGGCCCCAACACTGAAGCTTTCTTT
cdr3_aa: CASSQVPGGPNTEAFF

j_call: TRBJ2-7
v_call: TRBV14
clone_size: .
d_call: .
cdr3_nt: TGTGCCAGCAGCCAAGATCCGGGGTCTTTAGAGCAGTACTTC
cdr3_aa: CASSQDPGSLEQYF

j_call: TRBJ2-1
v_call: TRBV15
clone_size: few
d_call: .
cdr3_nt: TGTGCCACCAGCAGAGATCGGGTAGGGTCCTACAATGAGCAGTTCTTC
cdr3_aa: CATSRDRVGSYNEQFF

j_call: TRBJ1-2
v_call: TRBV7-9
clone_size: few
d_call: .
cdr3_nt: TGTGCCAGCAGTTCAGACTACTATGGCTACACCTTC
cdr3_aa: CASSSDYYGYTF

j_call: TRBJ2-1
v_call: TRBV11-1
clone_size: .
d_call: .
cdr3_nt: TGTGCCAGCAGCATAGAGGGGAGGTACAATGAGCAGTTCTTC
cdr3_aa: CASSIEGRYNEQFF

j_call: TRBJ1-4
v_call: TRBV5-5
clone_size: .
d_call: .
cdr3_nt: TGTGCCAGCAGCTGGGCAGGGCGGACTAATGAAAAACTGTTTTTT
cdr3_aa: CASSWAGRTNEKLFF

j_call: TRBJ2-5
v_call: TRBV7-9
clone_size: .
d_call: .
cdr3_nt: TGTGCCAGCAGCTCCGCGGCGAGGGGGACCCAAGAGACCCAGTACTTC
cdr3_aa: CASSSAARGTQETQYF

j_call: TRBJ2-3
v_call: TRBV20-1
clone_size: .
d_call: TRBD1
cdr3_nt: TGCAGTGCCACCAACCCCCGACCCGGGACAGGGGGCTTAGATACGCAGTATTTT
cdr3_aa: CSATNPRPGTGGLDTQYF

j_call: TRBJ2-2
v_call: TRBV18
clone_size: few
d_call: .
cdr3_nt: TGTGCCAGCTCACCGAACGGGAACACCGGGGAGCTGTTTTTT
cdr3_aa: CASSPNGNTGELFF

j_call: TRBJ2-5
v_call: TRBV6-5
clone_size: .
d_call: .
cdr3_nt: TGTGCCAGCACCGACACGCCGGGCGACGAAGAGACCCAGTACTTC
cdr3_aa: CASTDTPGDEETQYF

j_call: TRBJ2-1
v_call: TRBV6-6
clone_size: few
d_call: TRBD1
cdr3_nt: TGTGCCAGCAGTTACTCCGGGACAGGGAGGTTGAATGAGCAGTTCTTC
cdr3_aa: CASSYSGTGRLNEQFF

j_call: TRBJ2-2
v_call: TRBV7-9
clone_size: few
d_call: TRBD1
cdr3_nt: TGTGCCAGCAGCTGGCCTTATTTGGGACAGGGGAAGAACACCGGGGAGCTGTTTTTT
cdr3_aa: CASSWPYLGQGKNTGELFF

j_call: TRBJ2-7
v_call: TRBV25-1
clone_size: .
d_call: .
cdr3_nt: TGTGCCAGCAGTACAGGACAGGGTCTCAGCGGGGGTTTCTCCTACGAGCAGTACTTC
cdr3_aa: CASSTGQGLSGGFSYEQYF

j_call: TRBJ1-5
v_call: TRBV7-2
clone_size: .
d_call: TRBD1
cdr3_nt: TGTGCCAGCAGCCAGCAGGGGGTGAGTGGTCAGCCCCAGCATTTT
cdr3_aa: CASSQQGVSGQPQHF

j_call: TRBJ2-5
v_call: TRBV28
clone_size: many
d_call: .
cdr3_nt: TGTGCCAGCAGTTTATTTGGGGAGACCCAGTACTTC
cdr3_aa: CASSLFGETQYF

j_call: TRBJ2-3
v_call: TRBV4-3
clone_size: few
d_call: .
cdr3_nt: TGCGCCAGCAGCCAAGAAGTTAGGGGGGTCACAGATACGCAGTATTTT
cdr3_aa: CASSQEVRGVTDTQYF

j_call: TRBJ2-7
v_call: TRBV7-9
clone_size: .
d_call: .
cdr3_nt: TGTGCCAGCAGCCCGACCTCAGACGGTGTGCGACCCTACGAGCAGTACTTC
cdr3_aa: CASSPTSDGVRPYEQYF

j_call: TRBJ2-1
v_call: TRBV9
clone_size: few
d_call: .
cdr3_nt: TGTGCCAGCAGCGCCGGAGGAGGGGCATCCTACAATGAGCAGTTCTTC
cdr3_aa: CASSAGGGASYNEQFF

j_call: TRBJ2-1
v_call: TRBV20-1
clone_size: .
d_call: .
cdr3_nt: TGCAGTGCTCAACACAGAGGGGGGGGGAGCTCCTACAATGAGCAGTTCTTC
cdr3_aa: CSAQHRGGGSSYNEQFF

j_call: TRBJ2-7
v_call: TRBV7-2
clone_size: .
d_call: .
cdr3_nt: TGTGCCAGCAGCAAACAGGGTTTCGAGCAGTACTTC
cdr3_aa: CASSKQGFEQYF

j_call: TRBJ2-6
v_call: TRBV6-1
clone_size: .
d_call: TRBD1
cdr3_nt: TGTGCCAGCAGTGGGACAGGACCTACCTCTGGGGCCAACGTCCTGACTTTC
cdr3_aa: CASSGTGPTSGANVLTF

j_call: TRBJ2-1
v_call: TRBV7-7
clone_size: .
d_call: .
cdr3_nt: TGTGCCAGCAGCTTACGGCTAGAACTTTACAATGAGCAGTTCTTC
cdr3_aa: CASSLRLELYNEQFF